This T cell receptor (beta chain) came from a study of cytomegalovirus exposure and HLA in healthy donors. The study's findings and limits: The classifier, whose performance was assessed in both the original and validation cohorts, reportedly diagnosed cytomegalovirus status with high specificity and sensitivity. In vitro checks showed that a few CMV-associated chains really do target CMV antigens.

This table comes from immunoSEQ multiplex PCR, and its TCRdb copy is limited to in-frame clones, with some not included. The sample has under 140,000 clones, roughly 90% seen once; the top ten hold under 1.5%. The germline V and J ends were trimmed by 3 bases and 0 bases, with 11 bases remaining between them. The CDR3 has 15 residues. The germline gives CDR1 MDHEN, CDR2 SYDVKM. With respect to this clone: The antigen remains unidentified.

The chain carries TRBV28 and TRBJ1-1; TRBD1 is a possible D gene (6 bases). This clonotype was obtained from a woman in her 30s in good health and CMV-seropositive. Sequenced sample: PBMCs. The DNA for the CDR3 is TGTGCCAGCAGTTTTACAGGGTCCCTGAACACTGAAGCTTTCTTT. Residues: CASSFTGSLNTEAFF.